Below, one TCR beta chain is given with its context. The target antigen is unknown. Sequencing was performed with immunoSEQ multiplex PCR; in TCRdb, only in-frame clones are kept and a portion is missing. The data hold 120,000 or so clones, with roughly 90% observed a single time. V was cut by 1 base and J by 5 bases, with 18 bases left in between. This CDR3 contains 16 residues. CDR1 and CDR2 (germline): MDHEN, SYDVKM. These data originate in a study of cytomegalovirus exposure and HLA in healthy donors. Background on the study: The roughly 120 validation repertoires, a later analysis reported, used the same platform as the approximately 630 first-cohort repertoires. Regarding the study as a whole: Cytomegalovirus association was assigned to about 180 TCR beta chains.

The TCR sequence derives from a woman between 18 and 29 years old in good health and CMV-seronegative. This sequence joins TRBV28 and TRBJ2-7; D may be TRBD2 (6 bases). Sequences were obtained from PBMCs. The CDR3 DNA is TGTGCCAGCAGTTTATTACTGACCCGGGGGTCCCACGAGCAGTACTTC. Residues: CASSLLLTRGSHEQYF.